The T cell receptor (beta chain) described here comes from a study of blood T cell repertoires in COVID-19. Study background: Whether acute or convalescent, the COVID-19 samples came from the United States, Italy and Spain.

V lost 4 bases and J lost 4, with 13 bases in between. CDR1 KGHDR and CDR2 SFDVKD come from the germline V gene. The CDR3 contains 15 residues. Using immunoSEQ multiplex PCR, the repertoire was profiled, and TCRdb retains in-frame clones only, with some absent. The sample holds some 380,000 clones, approximately 85% seen once. In terms of age and location, participants ranged from roughly 18 to 90 years and lived in under 30 US areas. Sequenced sample: PBMCs or T cells enriched from blood (not recorded which). The gene calls are TRBV24-1 and TRBJ1-3, with TRBD1 as a possible D gene (5 bases). This clonotype was obtained from a woman aged 40 to 50 with acute COVID-19. In DNA, the CDR3 is TGTGCCACCAGTGACCCGACAGAGACAGGAAACACCATATATTTT. This encodes CATSDPTETGNTIYF.